Each of the 7 T cell receptor beta chains below was sequenced from the same sample in a study of CD8+ T cells in alopecia areata. The authors extracted RNA and reverse transcribed it into cDNA as the sequencing template. This table comes from immunoSEQ multiplex PCR, and its TCRdb copy is limited to in-frame clones, with some not included. There are about 200,000 clones in the sample; around 62% occur only once, and more than 0.4% lies in the top ten. Source: CD4+ T cells sorted from blood, taken at week 0. The receptors here all came from a human donor with alopecia areata.

This clone occurred a few times. This chain links TRBV10-3 with TRBJ1-5; D is unresolved. The CDR3 sequence is 12 residues long. V was pared by 10 bases and J by 4 bases, with 11 bases between. Per the germline V gene, CDR1 is ENHRY and CDR2 is SYGVKD. The CDR3 DNA reads as TGTGCCACCGGAATTGGTAATCAGCCCCAGCATTTT. Translation gives CATGIGNQPQHF.

The chain combines TRBV6-5 with TRBJ2-6; D remains ambiguous. This CDR3 comprises 14 residues. Trimming shortened V by 8 bases and J by 2 bases, and 10 bases separated the two germline ends. Germline CDR1 reads MNHEY; CDR2 reads SVGAGI. CDR3 DNA: TGTGCCAGCTTGGGTTATGCTGGGGCCAACGTCCTGACTTTC. Its protein product is CASLGYAGANVLTF.

The J gene is TRBJ1-4, the V gene TRBV5-1, with D uncertain. Trimming removed 2 bases at V and 6 bases at J, with 11 bases between. Germline assignment: CDR1 SGHRS and CDR2 YFSETQ. This CDR3 spans 14 amino acids. CDR3 in DNA: TGCGCCAGCAGCTTCGCCTTCGGGTATGAAAAACTGTTTTTT. It yields the protein CASSFAFGYEKLFF.

This clone occurred once. The chain combines TRBV30 with TRBJ2-3; possibly TRBD1 or TRBD2 for D (5 bases each). The germline V gene encodes CDR1 GTSNPN and CDR2 SVGIG (reference sequence). The V end lost 2 bases, the J end lost 5 bases, and 14 bases lay between the germline ends. This CDR3 comprises 14 residues. The CDR3 nucleotides read TGTGCCTGGAGTTCCTGGGGGAGAGGAGATACGCAGTATTTT. It encodes CAWSSWGRGDTQYF.

This clone was counted between two and nine times. This chain uses TRBV19 with TRBJ1-5; perhaps TRBD1 as D (5 bases). Germline V CDR1 and CDR2: LNHDA, SQIVND (reference sequence). V lost 5 bases and J 1 base, leaving 18 bases between the germline ends. This CDR3 region has 17 residues. In nucleotides, the CDR3 is TGTGCCAGTAGTGCCTTGAGGGGAGGGTCGAGCAATCAGCCCCAGCATTTT. Encoded protein: CASSALRGGSSNQPQHF.

The rearrangement uses TRBV2 and TRBJ2-1, with 7 bases identical to TRBD2. Germline CDR1 SNHLY, CDR2 FYNNEI. The CDR3 extends over 15 amino acids. J gave up 2 bases and V 7 bases, and 8 bases lay outside the gene matches. For the CDR3, the DNA is TGTGCCAGCACCCGCCTAGCGGACCCCTACAATGAGCAGTTCTTC. Encoded protein: CASTRLADPYNEQFF.

This clone was recorded a few times. This chain links TRBV23-1 with TRBJ2-7; weak D call: TRBD1 (5 bases). TRBV23-1 is an ORF, with its function uncertain. Trimming shortened V by 11 bases and J by 5 bases, and 13 bases separated the two germline ends. The CDR3 length is 11 residues. CDR3 sequence (DNA): TGCGCCGCACGATTCAGGGACGAGCAGTACTTC. Translating it yields CAARFRDEQYF.